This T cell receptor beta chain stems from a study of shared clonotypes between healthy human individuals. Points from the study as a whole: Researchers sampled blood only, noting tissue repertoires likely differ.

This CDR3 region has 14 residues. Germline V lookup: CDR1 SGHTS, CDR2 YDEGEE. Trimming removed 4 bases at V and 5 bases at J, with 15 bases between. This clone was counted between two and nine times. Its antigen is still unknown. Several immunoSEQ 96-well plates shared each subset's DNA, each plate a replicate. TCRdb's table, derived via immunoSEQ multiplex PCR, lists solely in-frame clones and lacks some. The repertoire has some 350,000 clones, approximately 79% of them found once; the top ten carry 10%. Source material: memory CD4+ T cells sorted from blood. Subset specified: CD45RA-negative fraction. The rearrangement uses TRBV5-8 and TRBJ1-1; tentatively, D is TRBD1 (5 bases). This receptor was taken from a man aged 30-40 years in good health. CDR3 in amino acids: CASSLQGGRTEAFF. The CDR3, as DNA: TGTGCCAGCAGCCTGCAGGGAGGGAGGACTGAAGCTTTCTTT.